This TCR beta chain stems from a study of CD8 T cells in Susac syndrome. RNA totalling about 0.5 to 1 ug underwent reverse transcription with random hexamers. TCR beta CDR3 was amplified by immunoSEQ multiplex PCR. This amplification extended across 54 Vbeta and 13 Jbeta segments. Each CDR3 protein gets one entry after TCRdb re-called the immunoSEQ multiplex PCR reads with MiXCR. Among 200,000 to 250,000 distinct CDR3 sequences, more than 85% were seen once, and the ten largest hold approximately 0.081%. In germline, CDR1 is KGHDR, CDR2 SFDVKD. The CDR3 has 16 residues. V lost 4 bases to trimming and J lost 7 bases; unmatched junction nucleotides: 7. The multiple sclerosis controls, all treatment-naive patients, had relapsing-remitting disease that was stable or active.

The receptor was derived from a human donor with multiple sclerosis. The sample taken for sequencing was CD4+ T cells from PBMCs. The rearrangement uses TRBV24-1 and TRBJ2-1, with 12 bases fitting TRBD1. The CDR3 DNA is TGTGCCACCAGTGAATCCGGGACAGGGGGCTTTAATGAGCAGTTCTTC. Translating gives CATSESGTGGFNEQFF.